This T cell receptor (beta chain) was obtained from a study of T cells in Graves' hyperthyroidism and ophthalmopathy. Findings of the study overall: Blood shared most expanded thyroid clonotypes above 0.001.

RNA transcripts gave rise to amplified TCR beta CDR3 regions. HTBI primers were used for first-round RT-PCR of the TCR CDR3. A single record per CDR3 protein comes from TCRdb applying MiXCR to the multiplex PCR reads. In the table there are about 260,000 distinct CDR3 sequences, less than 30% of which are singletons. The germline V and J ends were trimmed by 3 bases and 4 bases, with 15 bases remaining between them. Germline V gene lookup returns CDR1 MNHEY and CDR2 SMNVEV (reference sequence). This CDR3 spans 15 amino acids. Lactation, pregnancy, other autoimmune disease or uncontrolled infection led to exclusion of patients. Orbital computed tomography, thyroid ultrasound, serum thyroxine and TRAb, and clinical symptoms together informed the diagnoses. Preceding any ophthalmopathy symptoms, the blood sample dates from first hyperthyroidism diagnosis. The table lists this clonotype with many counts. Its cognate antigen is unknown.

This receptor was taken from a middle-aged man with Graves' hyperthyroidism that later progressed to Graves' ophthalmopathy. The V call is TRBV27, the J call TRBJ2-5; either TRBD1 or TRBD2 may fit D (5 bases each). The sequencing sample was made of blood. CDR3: CASSFVYGALETQYF. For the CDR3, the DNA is TGTGCCAGCAGTTTCGTATACGGGGCCCTAGAGACCCAGTACTTC.